This T cell receptor (beta chain) is from a study of blood T cell repertoires in COVID-19 (TCRdb year 2020). In the study overall: Collaborator samples came from the United States, Italy and Spain and covered acute and convalescent phases of COVID-19. Deeply sampled blood TCRbeta repertoires from subjects exposed to, actively infected with, or recovered from COVID-19 were included in the dataset. Samples were obtained from the ongoing ImmuneRACE study (first 160 participants) and from over 1,000 subjects provided by 6 global collaborators. Where available, HLA class I and class II types were taken from metadata supplied by the sample provider and were not determined by assay-based typing. A de-identified subject ID, COVID-19 status, age in years and sex were almost always included in the sample metadata. The repertoires were released in a freely available public database intended as a resource for research on the immune response to SARS-CoV-2. The material from the prospective study consisted of cDNA or gDNA derived from T cells, B-cell-depleted T cells, or PBMCs. Broad study findings and their caveats: The quantity of clinical and demographic metadata differed by source and by participant and was supplied without curation.

With respect to this clone: Its target antigen remains unknown. No qualities accompany the bases; no much larger clone lies one base away.

TCRbeta CDR3 regions were amplified from genomic DNA using the immunoSEQ Assay, a bias-controlled multiplex PCR. The study's processing was this. Within the assay, amplification of reference gene primers was used to estimate how many nucleated cells each sample contained. To quantify the absolute abundance of each unique TCRbeta CDR3 rearrangement, sequence reads were collapsed and filtered. For each sample, productive Simpson clonality was calculated by taking the square root of Simpson's diversity index across productive rearrangements. As stored in TCRdb, this immuneACCESS dataset retains in-frame rearrangements with V and J assigned. A fraction of the clones does not appear; measured against another copy, unresolved V genes explain less than half of the discrepancy, and the remainder lacks a known reason. That table supplies the V and J calls and clone size; D and trimming were determined from the DNA. The sample table records a few hundred thousand clones; around 83% of these occur just once. Jointly, the top ten make up roughly 1.4% of the sample.

Samples from volunteer blood donors who had recovered from COVID-19 were contributed by a second Seattle source. Collaborating institutions collected whole blood in K2EDTA tubes following their own protocols. For TCRbeta analysis, collaborators shipped samples as frozen whole blood, isolated PBMCs, or DNA extracted from either of those sample types. Including the terminal cysteine and phenylalanine, the CDR3 comprises 14 residues. Left in the record is the CDR3 DNA by itself, 42 bases read in frame from the first base. Looking up the germline V gene yields CDR1 SGHNT and CDR2 YENEEA. V is clipped by 1 base and J by 6 bases, and the sequence between their germline boundaries is 9 bases long.

The receptor was isolated from a middle-aged woman who had recovered from COVID-19. This chain joins TRBV11-3 to TRBJ2-2; no D segment can be confidently identified. Sequencing was carried out using peripheral blood. The nucleotide sequence reads as follows: TGTGCCAGCAGCTTAGGGCTAGTCCCCGGGGAGCTGTTTTTT. Its protein is CASSLGLVPGELFF. This CDR3, with the reference TRBV11-3 and TRBJ2-2 proteins standing in past its ends, gives the full variable domain EAGVVQSPRYKIIEKKQPVAFWCNPISGHNTLYWYLQNLGQGPELLIRYENEEAVDDSQLPKDRFSAERLKGVDSTLKIQPAELGDSAVYLCASSLGLVPGELFFGEGSRLTVL.